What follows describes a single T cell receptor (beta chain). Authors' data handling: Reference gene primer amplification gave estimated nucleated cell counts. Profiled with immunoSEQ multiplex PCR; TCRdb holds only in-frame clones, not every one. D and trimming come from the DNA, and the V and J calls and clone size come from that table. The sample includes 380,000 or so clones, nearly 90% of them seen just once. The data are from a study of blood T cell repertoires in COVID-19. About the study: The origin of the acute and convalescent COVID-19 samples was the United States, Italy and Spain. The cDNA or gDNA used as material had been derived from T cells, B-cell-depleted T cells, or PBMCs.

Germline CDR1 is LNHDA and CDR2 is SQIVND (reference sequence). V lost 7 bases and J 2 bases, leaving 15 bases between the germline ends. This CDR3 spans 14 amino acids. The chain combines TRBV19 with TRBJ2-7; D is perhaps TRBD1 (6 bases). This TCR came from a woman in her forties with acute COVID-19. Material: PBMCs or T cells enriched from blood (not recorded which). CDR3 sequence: CASTPGRGTYEQYF. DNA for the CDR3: TGTGCCAGTACCCCTGGCAGGGGTACCTACGAGCAGTACTTC.